These T cell receptor beta chains were read from a single sample in a study of cytomegalovirus exposure and HLA in healthy donors. Data came from immunoSEQ multiplex PCR; TCRdb stores just in-frame clones and leaves some out. The table shows roughly 78,000 clones, with about 60% occurring only once. The specimen sequenced was PBMCs. These receptors came from a man younger than 45 in good health and CMV-seropositive. The CDR3 runs from the conserved cysteine through the conserved F or W. A D gene is named only where the DNA matches it firmly. Clone size appears in some rows only: once, few, many, or a class for an expanded clone.

V gene: TRBV5-1
D gene: TRBD1
clone size: few
CDR3 length: 19
J gene: TRBJ1-6
CDR3 DNA: TGCGCCAGCAGTCTTCCTACCGTCAGGGGGCCCTCCGTAAATTCACCCCTCCACTTT
CDR3 protein: CASSLPTVRGPSVNSPLHF

V gene: TRBV19
D gene: NA
clone size: once
CDR3 length: 14
J gene: TRBJ1-1
CDR3 DNA: TGTGCCAGTAGTTCTGGGGGCGGTAACACTGAAGCTTTCTTT
CDR3 protein: CASSSGGGNTEAFF

V gene: TRBV30
D gene: NA
clone size: NA
CDR3 length: 10
J gene: TRBJ1-4
CDR3 DNA: TGTGCCGCGGAATTTGAAAAACTGTTTTTT
CDR3 protein: CAAEFEKLFF

V gene: TRBV6-5
D gene: TRBD1
clone size: few
CDR3 length: 14
J gene: TRBJ2-7
CDR3 DNA: TGTGCCAGCACGCCGACAGGGACACCCTACGAGCAGTACTTC
CDR3 protein: CASTPTGTPYEQYF

V gene: TRBV5-4
D gene: NA
clone size: NA
CDR3 length: 12
J gene: TRBJ1-4
CDR3 DNA: TGTGCCAGCAGCGAAGACAGCAGAAAACTGTTTTTT
CDR3 protein: CASSEDSRKLFF

V gene: TRBV11-3
D gene: NA
clone size: NA
CDR3 length: 15
J gene: TRBJ2-3
CDR3 DNA: TGTGCCAGCAGCTTCCGAATAGCGGGCACAGATACGCAGTATTTT
CDR3 protein: CASSFRIAGTDTQYF

V gene: TRBV30
D gene: NA
clone size: NA
CDR3 length: 15
J gene: TRBJ1-2
CDR3 DNA: TGTGCCTGGAGTGTATTCGATCTAACAGTCTCTGGCTACACCTTC
CDR3 protein: CAWSVFDLTVSGYTF

V gene: TRBV6-5
D gene: TRBD1
clone size: few
CDR3 length: 15
J gene: TRBJ2-7
CDR3 DNA: TGTGCCAGCAGTTACTTCACAGGGGCAGGCTACGAGCAGTACTTC
CDR3 protein: CASSYFTGAGYEQYF

V gene: TRBV7-3
D gene: TRBD2
clone size: NA
CDR3 length: 17
J gene: TRBJ2-5
CDR3 DNA: TGTGCCAGCAGCCCACTGACTAGCGGGAGGGCCCAAGAGACCCAGTACTTC
CDR3 protein: CASSPLTSGRAQETQYF

V gene: TRBV6-4
D gene: NA
clone size: few
CDR3 length: 13
J gene: TRBJ2-6
CDR3 DNA: TGTGCCAGCAGTGCCACATCTCTGGACGTCCTGACTTTC
CDR3 protein: CASSATSLDVLTF

V gene: TRBV2
D gene: TRBD1
clone size: NA
CDR3 length: 12
J gene: TRBJ1-3
CDR3 DNA: TGTGCCATCGGGACAGGTTATGACACCATATATTTT
CDR3 protein: CAIGTGYDTIYF

V gene: TRBV6-1
D gene: TRBD1
clone size: NA
CDR3 length: 15
J gene: TRBJ2-1
CDR3 DNA: TGTGCCAGCAACCGTCAGGGGGCTTCCTACAATGAGCAGTTCTTC
CDR3 protein: CASNRQGASYNEQFF

V gene: TRBV6-1
D gene: NA
clone size: NA
CDR3 length: 15
J gene: TRBJ2-3
CDR3 DNA: TGTGCCAGCAGTGATGAAGGGAGCGGAGCCCCCCCGCAGTATTTT
CDR3 protein: CASSDEGSGAPPQYF

V gene: TRBV5-6
D gene: NA
clone size: NA
CDR3 length: 11
J gene: TRBJ2-7
CDR3 DNA: TGTGCCAGCAGTAGGGACACCGAGCAGTACTTC
CDR3 protein: CASSRDTEQYF

V gene: TRBV30
D gene: TRBD1
clone size: NA
CDR3 length: 17
J gene: TRBJ1-3
CDR3 DNA: TGTGCCTGGGCCAACCTCGGGACAGCATTTAGAGGAAACACCATATATTTT
CDR3 protein: CAWANLGTAFRGNTIYF

V gene: TRBV7-6
D gene: TRBD2
clone size: NA
CDR3 length: 15
J gene: TRBJ2-1
CDR3 DNA: TGTGCCAGCAGCCAGACTAGCGGGGGGATCAATGAGCAGTTCTTC
CDR3 protein: CASSQTSGGINEQFF

V gene: TRBV5-8
D gene: TRBD1
clone size: NA
CDR3 length: 14
J gene: TRBJ1-2
CDR3 DNA: TGTGCCAGCATCAGGACAGGGGACCCCTATGGCTACACCTTC
CDR3 protein: CASIRTGDPYGYTF

V gene: TRBV6-5
D gene: TRBD1
clone size: few
CDR3 length: 14
J gene: TRBJ1-5
CDR3 DNA: TGTGCCAGCAGTTACGGACAGGCTCACCAGCCCCAGCATTTT
CDR3 protein: CASSYGQAHQPQHF

V gene: TRBV28
D gene: TRBD1
clone size: NA
CDR3 length: 17
J gene: TRBJ1-5
CDR3 DNA: TGTGCCAGCAGTTTATGGACAGGGGACATCCAGAATCAGCCCCAGCATTTT
CDR3 protein: CASSLWTGDIQNQPQHF

V gene: TRBV5-1
D gene: NA
clone size: NA
CDR3 length: 14
J gene: TRBJ2-1
CDR3 DNA: TGCGCCAGCAGCTTGTCAACCGGGTACAATGAGCAGTTCTTC
CDR3 protein: CASSLSTGYNEQFF

V gene: TRBV6-1
D gene: TRBD1
clone size: NA
CDR3 length: 14
J gene: TRBJ1-2
CDR3 DNA: TGTGCCAGCAGTGAAGGACAGGGTGACTATGGCTACACCTTC
CDR3 protein: CASSEGQGDYGYTF

V gene: TRBV28
D gene: NA
clone size: NA
CDR3 length: 12
J gene: TRBJ1-4
CDR3 DNA: TGTGCCAGCAGGGGCCAGGGGGAAAAACTGTTTTTT
CDR3 protein: CASRGQGEKLFF

V gene: TRBV6-1
D gene: NA
clone size: NA
CDR3 length: 15
J gene: TRBJ1-1
CDR3 DNA: TGTGCCAGCAGTGCGTTGGGGGCGGGGGGGACTGAAGCTTTCTTT
CDR3 protein: CASSALGAGGTEAFF

V gene: TRBV5-1
D gene: TRBD2
clone size: NA
CDR3 length: 19
J gene: TRBJ2-7
CDR3 DNA: TGCGCCAGCAGCTTGCCCGCGTGGGCGACTAGCGGGAGTCTTTACGAGCAGTACTTC
CDR3 protein: CASSLPAWATSGSLYEQYF

V gene: TRBV30
D gene: NA
clone size: NA
CDR3 length: 15
J gene: TRBJ2-2
CDR3 DNA: TGTGCCTGGAGTGTAGACCCGGGGAGCACCGGGGAGCTGTTTTTT
CDR3 protein: CAWSVDPGSTGELFF

V gene: TRBV4-1
D gene: NA
clone size: NA
CDR3 length: 19
J gene: TRBJ2-3
CDR3 DNA: TGCGCCAGCAGCCATCCAAAATCGCATGGCGGTATCCCCACAGATACGCAGTATTTT
CDR3 protein: CASSHPKSHGGIPTDTQYF

V gene: TRBV11-3
D gene: TRBD2
clone size: NA
CDR3 length: 16
J gene: TRBJ2-3
CDR3 DNA: TGTGCCAGCAGCCCCACTAGCGGGGGGGCCACAGATACGCAGTATTTT
CDR3 protein: CASSPTSGGATDTQYF

V gene: TRBV6-5
D gene: TRBD1
clone size: once
CDR3 length: 15
J gene: TRBJ2-7
CDR3 DNA: TGTGCCAGCAGTTCCGGCGGGACAGGGCCCTACGAGCAGTACTTC
CDR3 protein: CASSSGGTGPYEQYF

V gene: TRBV9
D gene: NA
clone size: NA
CDR3 length: 14
J gene: TRBJ1-4
CDR3 DNA: TGTGCCAGCAGCGTTGACGGGTTAAATGAAAAACTGTTTTTT
CDR3 protein: CASSVDGLNEKLFF

V gene: TRBV4-2
D gene: NA
clone size: NA
CDR3 length: 12
J gene: TRBJ2-7
CDR3 DNA: TGTGCCAGCAGCCAAGATCGAGACGAGCAGTACTTC
CDR3 protein: CASSQDRDEQYF

V gene: TRBV7-8
D gene: NA
clone size: few
CDR3 length: 16
J gene: TRBJ1-6
CDR3 DNA: TGTGCCAGCAGCTCCAGGCAGAGCTCCTATAATTCACCCCTCCACTTT
CDR3 protein: CASSSRQSSYNSPLHF

V gene: TRBV28
D gene: NA
clone size: medium-sized
CDR3 length: 16
J gene: TRBJ2-3
CDR3 DNA: TGTGCCAGCAGTTTAGTAGGGCGACTAAGCACAGATACGCAGTATTTT
CDR3 protein: CASSLVGRLSTDTQYF

V gene: TRBV6-1
D gene: NA
clone size: NA
CDR3 length: 14
J gene: TRBJ1-1
CDR3 DNA: TGTGCCAGCAGTGATACAGGGCGGGACACTGAAGCTTTCTTT
CDR3 protein: CASSDTGRDTEAFF

V gene: TRBV19
D gene: NA
clone size: few
CDR3 length: 13
J gene: TRBJ1-5
CDR3 DNA: TGTGCCAGTAGTACGGGGATTGATCAGCCCCAGCATTTT
CDR3 protein: CASSTGIDQPQHF

V gene: TRBV2
D gene: NA
clone size: few
CDR3 length: 15
J gene: TRBJ1-5
CDR3 DNA: TGTGCCAGCAGTGAAGGGCCAGGACTCAATCAGCCCCAGCATTTT
CDR3 protein: CASSEGPGLNQPQHF

V gene: TRBV5-1
D gene: TRBD1
clone size: NA
CDR3 length: 16
J gene: TRBJ2-1
CDR3 DNA: TGCGCCAGCAGCACCGGGACAGCTATGACAAACAATGAGCAGTTCTTC
CDR3 protein: CASSTGTAMTNNEQFF

V gene: TRBV7-9
D gene: NA
clone size: NA
CDR3 length: 15
J gene: TRBJ2-3
CDR3 DNA: TGTGCCAGCAGCTTCCCGACTAGTGACGCAGATACGCAGTATTTT
CDR3 protein: CASSFPTSDADTQYF

V gene: TRBV9
D gene: TRBD2
clone size: NA
CDR3 length: 18
J gene: TRBJ2-6
CDR3 DNA: TGTGCCAGCAGCCCGGGCGGGGGGCCGAATCCCGGGGCCAACGTCCTGACTTTC
CDR3 protein: CASSPGGGPNPGANVLTF

V gene: TRBV6-1
D gene: TRBD1
clone size: NA
CDR3 length: 17
J gene: TRBJ2-7
CDR3 DNA: TGTGCCAGCAGTGAAGTCACCCGGACAGGGTTTCGATACGAGCAGTACTTC
CDR3 protein: CASSEVTRTGFRYEQYF

V gene: TRBV2
D gene: TRBD2
clone size: NA
CDR3 length: 15
J gene: TRBJ2-1
CDR3 DNA: TGTGCCAGCCGGACTAGCGGGGGGGCCAAGGGTGAGCAGTTCTTC
CDR3 protein: CASRTSGGAKGEQFF

V gene: TRBV12-5
D gene: NA
clone size: NA
CDR3 length: 15
J gene: TRBJ2-2
CDR3 DNA: TGTGCTAGTGGTTTGGGACAGTCGAACACCGGGGAGCTGTTTTTT
CDR3 protein: CASGLGQSNTGELFF

V gene: TRBV7-8
D gene: TRBD2
clone size: NA
CDR3 length: 14
J gene: TRBJ2-3
CDR3 DNA: TGTGCCAGCAGCCCGAATAGCGGGAGGGATACGCAGTATTTT
CDR3 protein: CASSPNSGRDTQYF

V gene: TRBV4-1
D gene: TRBD2
clone size: NA
CDR3 length: 18
J gene: TRBJ2-2
CDR3 DNA: TGCGCCAGCAGCCTTACGACAGCGGGGGGGCCCCAGGGCGGGGAGCTGTTTTTT
CDR3 protein: CASSLTTAGGPQGGELFF

V gene: TRBV5-1
D gene: TRBD2
clone size: NA
CDR3 length: 18
J gene: TRBJ2-7
CDR3 DNA: TGCGCCAGCAGCAGCGGACAGGGACTAGCGGAAAGCTCCTACGAGCAGTACTTC
CDR3 protein: CASSSGQGLAESSYEQYF

V gene: TRBV5-6
D gene: NA
clone size: once
CDR3 length: 14
J gene: TRBJ1-5
CDR3 DNA: TGTGCCAGCAGCTTTAATAGTCGGGGTCAGCCCCAGCATTTT
CDR3 protein: CASSFNSRGQPQHF

V gene: TRBV28
D gene: TRBD2
clone size: few
CDR3 length: 18
J gene: TRBJ2-1
CDR3 DNA: TGTGCCAGCAGTTTGGTTCCGAGCGGGAGAAGTACCTACAATGAGCAGTTCTTC
CDR3 protein: CASSLVPSGRSTYNEQFF

V gene: TRBV7-6
D gene: TRBD1
clone size: NA
CDR3 length: 16
J gene: TRBJ2-3
CDR3 DNA: TGTGCCAGCAGCTCGCCACAGGGGGCAGGCACAGATACGCAGTATTTT
CDR3 protein: CASSSPQGAGTDTQYF